Below, 30 T cell receptor beta chains from the same sample are listed, as sequenced in a study of blood T cells in healthy people across ages. PCR was performed a second time for about 6 to 12 cycles using a sample-barcoded 5' primer and a J-beta primer mix. MiXCR, run by TCRdb on the 5' RACE reads, gives a single entry per CDR3 protein. The sample holds around 870,000 distinct CDR3 sequences, 29% seen once. Sequencing was done on a sample of blood. These receptors originate from a woman older than 75 in good health.

This clonotype appeared a few times. The rearrangement joins TRBV2 to TRBJ1-2; possible D gene TRBD1, 5 bases. The CDR3 totals 13 residues. Trimming took off 4 bases at V and 7 bases at J, with 13 bases between the two ends. CDR1 and CDR2 from the germline V gene are SNHLY and FYNNEI. The CDR3 here is CASSGGGLSGYTF. DNA for the CDR3: TGTGCCAGCAGTGGGGGCGGGCTAAGTGGCTACACCTTC.

The V gene is TRBV12-3 or TRBV12-4, the J gene TRBJ2-2, with TRBD1 identical over 9 bases. Unmatched junction bases numbered 11, after V lost 4 bases and J lost 5 bases. This CDR3 region has 17 residues. CDR3 DNA: TGTGCCAGCAGTTCCCAACAGGGGGCCATTGGGACCGGGGAGCTGTTTTTT. Translated, it gives CASSSQQGAIGTGELFF.

This clonotype has a handful of counts. Germline and junction disagree at one end, which may indicate a read error. The chain has TRBV5-1 and TRBJ2-7; D possibly uses TRBD1 or TRBD2 (5 bases each). The germline V gene has CDR1 SGHRS and CDR2 YFSETQ. The CDR3 length is 14 residues. The DNA of the CDR3 is TGCGCCAGCGGCTTCGGGGCGGCTTACAATGAGCAGTACTTC. Translating it yields CASGFGAAYNEQYF.

Notes on this clonotype: At one of its ends the junction is not consistent with the germline gene, which may arise from a read error. The CDR3 coding sequence is TGTGCCAGCAAGCTGCACCCGGACTATGACTACACCTTC. Amino acid sequence: CASKLHPDYDYTF. V gene TRBV6-6 combines with J gene TRBJ1-2, with D unresolved. From germline, CDR1 is MNHNY and CDR2 SVGAGI (reference sequence). The CDR3 spans 13 residues.

CDR3 nucleotides: TGTGCCAGCAGCTTAGGGCTCTCCGTTGGTTCCGAGCCCCAGCATTTT. It encodes CASSLGLSVGSEPQHF. V and J are TRBV11-2 and TRBJ1-5; D gene unclear. The CDR3 runs to 16 residues. Germline V gene data show CDR1 as SGHAT and CDR2 as FQNNGV. Between the trimmed V and J ends, which lost 1 base and 8 bases, there was a span of 18 bases.

This clonotype has ten or more counts. The chain's CDR3 is CASSLASSGGGQFF. CDR3 DNA: TGTGCCAGCAGCTTAGCTTCTAGCGGCGGGGGGCAGTTCTTC. The chain combines TRBV7-2 with TRBJ2-1; TRBD2 matches at 7 bases. J gave up 12 bases and V 0 bases, and 8 bases lay outside the gene matches. This CDR3 is built from 14 residues. CDR1 and CDR2 from the germline V gene are SGHTA and FQGNSA.

For this clonotype: A single base separates this from a much larger clone, so it may be a read error. This chain joins TRBV3-1 and TRBJ2-1; D possibly uses TRBD1 or TRBD2 (5 bases each). The germline V gene encodes CDR1 LGHDT and CDR2 YNNKEL (reference sequence). The V end was cut by 6 bases, the J end by 5 bases, with 20 bases between. There are 16 residues in the CDR3. CDR3 DNA sequence: TGTGCCAGCAGTGCCCCCGGGGCAGGGTTGGACAATGAGCAGTTCTTC. As protein: CASSAPGAGLDNEQFF.

In regard to this clonotype: A much more abundant neighbour one base away suggests this may be a read error. V gene TRBV12-3 or TRBV12-4 combines with J gene TRBJ1-6; D remains ambiguous. Trimming left V 6 bases short and J 7 bases short, with 13 bases between. This CDR3 is built from 14 residues. CDR3 bases: TGTGCCAGCAGGTTTCAGGAGAGGAATTCACCCCTCCACTTT. It yields the protein CASRFQERNSPLHF.

This clonotype has at least ten counts. V and J are TRBV5-1 and TRBJ1-2; TRBD1 aligns across 9 bases. Trimming at V came to 5 bases and at J to 6 bases, leaving 8 bases not matched to a gene. Germline-derived CDR1 and CDR2 are SGHRS and YFSETQ. This CDR3 region has 14 residues. CDR3 coding DNA: TGCGCCAGCAGTCTAGGACAGGGGAGGAATGGCTACACCTTC. Translating it yields CASSLGQGRNGYTF.

Written as DNA, the CDR3 is TGTGCCAGTAAGGCTAGCGGGGGGGCCTTTTTAGCCGGGGAGCTGTTTTTT. This gives the protein CASKASGGAFLAGELFF. V is TRBV19 and J is TRBJ2-2; 12 nucleotides align to TRBD2. The germline gives CDR1 LNHDA, CDR2 SQIVND (reference sequence). J lost 6 bases, V lost 7 bases, and 12 bases had no gene match. CDR3 length: 17 amino acids.

Note on this clonotype: This may arise from a read error, as a much more abundant clone is one base away. The gene calls are TRBV29-1 and TRBJ1-5; 7 bases are a match to TRBD1. CDR1 is SQVTM and CDR2 is ANQGSEA in the germline V gene. The CDR3 has 14 amino acids. The CDR3 DNA follows: TGCAGCGTTTCCGAGGGGGCAGGGAATCAGCCCGAGCATTTT. Protein sequence: CSVSEGAGNQPEHF.

This chain connects TRBV27 to TRBJ1-5; no reliable D call. Deletions cut 0 bases from V and 7 bases from J, with 7 bases between. The CDR3 totals 13 residues. Germline-derived CDR1 and CDR2 are MNHEY and SMNVEV (reference sequence). CDR3 nucleotide sequence: TGTGCCAGCAGTTTATCGGTCGGGCAGCCCCAGCATTTT. This translates into CASSLSVGQPQHF.

In its sample, this clonotype was seen many times. The chain uses TRBV3-1 and TRBJ2-7; 14 bases line up with TRBD2. Looked up from germline, CDR1 is LGHDT and CDR2 is YNNKEL (reference sequence). The junction had 7 bases not matched to a gene; V was cut back by 6 bases and J by 3 bases. This CDR3 is 16 amino acids long. The CDR3 protein is CASSRTSGGLIYEQYF. The CDR3 bases are TGTGCCAGCAGTCGGACTAGCGGGGGGTTGATCTACGAGCAGTACTTC.

This clonotype appeared a few times. This chain connects TRBV11-2 to TRBJ2-7, with D perhaps TRBD1 or TRBD2 (5 bases each). The CDR3 sequence is 15 residues long. Trimming removed 5 bases from V and 2 bases from J, with 16 bases in between. Germline CDR1 and CDR2: SGHAT and FQNNGV. The CDR3 DNA sequence: TGTGCCAGCAGCCCCGGGGCTAGCCGGCCCTACGAGCAGTACTTC. Translating it yields CASSPGASRPYEQYF.

This clonotype was recorded many times. The rearrangement links TRBV4-2 to TRBJ2-1; D ambiguous. The CDR3 is 16 amino acids. Trimming took off 0 bases at V and 8 bases at J, with 17 bases between the two ends. CDR1 and CDR2 (germline): LGHNA, YNFKEQ. The CDR3 DNA follows: TGTGCCAGCAGCCAAGATGGACGAGGCCAAAGGGATGAGCAGTTCTTC. Translation: CASSQDGRGQRDEQFF.

About this clonotype: Being one base from a much bigger clone, this may be a read error. J is TRBJ2-7 and V is TRBV30; maybe TRBD1 (7 bases). CDR1 and CDR2 from the germline V gene are GTSNPN and SVGIG (reference sequence). The V and J ends lost 6 bases and 3 bases respectively, with 18 bases between them. CDR3 length equals 14 residues. CDR3 DNA sequence: TGTGCCTGTTCTCGGGGCGGGACAGACTACGAGCAGTACTTC. Translating it yields CACSRGGTDYEQYF.

This sequence joins TRBV12-3 or TRBV12-4 and TRBJ2-7; no firm D call. V shed 2 bases and J shed 5 bases, with 13 bases lying between them. There are 14 residues in the CDR3. CDR3 DNA sequence: TGTGCCAGCAGTTTATATGCAGGTAGCAACGAGCAGTACTTC. Translation gives CASSLYAGSNEQYF.

The V and J genes are TRBV2 and TRBJ1-5; unclear D gene. The ends were cut back, 6 bases at V and 6 bases at J, with 12 bases in the middle. This CDR3 has 13 residues. Germline V CDR1 and CDR2: SNHLY, FYNNEI. The CDR3: CASRREGGQPQHF. In DNA, the CDR3 is TGTGCCAGCAGGAGGGAGGGCGGTCAGCCCCAGCATTTT.

This clonotype was observed a handful of times. The rearrangement joins TRBV18 to TRBJ2-3, with 9 bases fitting TRBD2. With 0 bases clipped from V and 7 bases from J, the junction kept 11 bases outside the gene matches. The CDR3 loop spans 17 amino acids. Germline assignment: CDR1 KGHSH and CDR2 LQKENI. The CDR3 spells CASSPPNSGGGVNTQYF. CDR3 in DNA: TGTGCCAGCTCACCACCGAATAGCGGGGGAGGGGTGAATACGCAGTATTTT.

This clonotype turned up a few times. The CDR3 spells CSAFFGFQGRGEQYF. DNA of the CDR3: TGCAGTGCGTTCTTCGGTTTCCAGGGTCGTGGTGAGCAGTACTTC. The genes are TRBV20-1 and TRBJ2-7, with D maybe TRBD1 (5 bases). Germline V gene lookup returns CDR1 DFQATT and CDR2 SNEGSKA (reference sequence). The CDR3 runs to 15 residues. Trimming shortened V by 6 bases and J by 7 bases, and 25 bases separated the two germline ends.

This clonotype was counted ten times or more. J is TRBJ2-6 and V is TRBV7-8; D might be TRBD1 (6 bases). Germline V gene sequence: CDR1 SGHVS, CDR2 FQNEAQ. V dropped 0 bases and J dropped 4 bases, with 13 bases sitting between them. The CDR3 has 17 amino acids. The CDR3 DNA is TGTGCCAGCAGCTTAGCGTTCTGGACAGCCGGGGCCAACGTCCTGACTTTC. Its protein is CASSLAFWTAGANVLTF.

The V and J genes are TRBV7-2 and TRBJ2-1; D not certain. Near its end, the DNA agrees better with TRBJ2-7, so the J call may be wrong. The CDR3 runs 15 residues. Looked up from germline, CDR1 is SGHTA and CDR2 is FQGNSA. The CDR3 DNA follows: TGTGCCAGCAGCCTTACATTTCTCTCCTACAATGAGCAGTACTTC. Its protein product is CASSLTFLSYNEQYF.

This clonotype was counted many times. CDR3 in amino acids: CASSQGPQGFF. For the CDR3, the DNA is TGCGCCAGCAGCCAAGGCCCCCAAGGGTTCTTC. The V and J genes are TRBV4-3 and TRBJ2-1; D gene uncertain. In germline, CDR1 is LGHNA, CDR2 YSLEER. Trimming shortened V by 1 base and J by 15 bases, and 10 bases separated the two germline ends. The CDR3 covers 11 residues.

This clonotype was counted at least ten times. The V call is TRBV6-1, the J call TRBJ1-2, with 7 bases aligning to TRBD1. V dropped 8 bases and J dropped 8; count of bases not matched to a gene: 14. Germline-derived CDR1 and CDR2 are MNHNS and SASEGT. CDR3 length: 14 amino acids. CDR3 nucleotide sequence: TGTGCCAGCTCCTTGACAGGGAGGATAGAGGGCTACACCTTC. It encodes CASSLTGRIEGYTF.

This clonotype was observed many times. This rearrangement joins TRBV6-1 to TRBJ2-5; TRBD2 might be the D (5 bases). This CDR3 comprises 14 residues. Germline CDR1 and CDR2: MNHNS and SASEGT. With 5 bases removed from V and 1 base from J, the gap between germline ends came to 11 bases. In nucleotides, the CDR3 is TGTGCCAGCAGTTATACCCGGGGCCAAGAGACCCAGTACTTC. It is translated as CASSYTRGQETQYF.

Remarks on this clonotype: A much more abundant neighbour one base away suggests this may be a read error. DNA for the CDR3: TGTGCCAGCAGATCCGAGGGCCCCTACAATGAGCAGTTCTTC. It translates to CASRSEGPYNEQFF. The chain is built from TRBV7-9 and TRBJ2-1, with D possibly matching TRBD2 (5 bases). V was trimmed by 6 bases and J by 2 bases, leaving 11 bases between them. The CDR3 is 14 amino acids. CDR1 and CDR2 from the germline V gene are SEHNR and FQNEAQ (reference sequence).

This clonotype has a handful of counts. A much larger clone lies a single base off, so this may be a read error. The genes are TRBV12-3 or TRBV12-4 and TRBJ2-1; the D is unclear. The ends were cut back, 3 bases at V and 8 bases at J, with 8 bases in the middle. The CDR3 runs 12 residues. The CDR3 nucleotides read TGTGCCAGCAGTTTGCCGGGCCATGAGCAGTTCTTC. Its protein is CASSLPGHEQFF.

The chain links TRBV7-2 to TRBJ2-7; 8 positions agree with TRBD1. The germline CDR1 and CDR2 sequences are SGHTA and FQGNSA. Germline trimming cut 5 bases from V and 3 bases from J; bases unmatched to any gene: 3. The CDR3 covers 13 residues. In DNA form, the CDR3 reads TGTGCCAGCAGCCATACAGGGGGCTACGAGCAGTACTTC. Residues: CASSHTGGYEQYF. The entire variable domain, with the rest obtained from reference TRBV7-2 and TRBJ2-7, is as follows: GAGVSQSPSNKVTEKGKDVELRCDPISGHTALYWYRQSLGQGLEFLIYFQGNSAPDKSGLPSDRFSAERTGGSVSTLTIQRTQQEDSAVYLCASSHTGGYEQYFGPGTRLTVT.

This chain joins TRBV28 and TRBJ2-1, with 9 bases lining up with TRBD2. CDR1 MDHEN and CDR2 SYDVKM come from the germline V gene. Trimming cost V 4 bases and J 12 bases; bases outside gene matches: 4. This CDR3 has 12 amino acids. CDR3 protein: CASSSSGRPQFF. CDR3 coding DNA: TGTGCCAGCAGTTCCAGCGGGAGGCCGCAGTTCTTC.

In this sample, this clonotype turned up a few times. This may stem from a read error, because a much larger clone lies one nucleotide away. This chain joins TRBV20-1 and TRBJ2-5; D gene uncertain. V lost 6 bases and J 13 bases, leaving 27 bases between the germline ends. The CDR3 loop spans 14 amino acids. CDR1 and CDR2 from the germline V gene are DFQATT and SNEGSKA (reference sequence). The CDR3 DNA reads TGCAGTGCCGTAGTGCGGTCCTCGAATAATGAGCGGTACTTC. This sequence encodes CSAVVRSSNNERYF.